This entry concerns a single T cell receptor beta chain. These data belong to a study of T-cell reconstitution after alpha-beta-depleted transplantation in children. Unique molecular identifiers were used to barcode this TCRbeta library. TCRdb re-called the PCR reads through MiXCR, storing one row per CDR3 protein. Of about 610,000 distinct CDR3 sequences detected, approximately 10% appear once; the ten largest clones hold about 4%. The CDR3 sequence is 14 residues long. V lost 6 bases, J lost 11 bases, and 20 bases lay in between. The TCR comes from a human donor who donated a stem cell graft to a child with acute myeloid leukemia. The genes are TRBV12-3 or TRBV12-4 and TRBJ1-5; the D gene is possibly TRBD1 (5 bases). Sample: PBMCs from the stem cell graft donor, taken from the stem cell graft. CDR3 loop: CASSPQRRGAAQHF. In nucleotides, the CDR3 is TGTGCCAGCAGCCCCCAGCGACGAGGGGCGGCCCAGCATTTT.